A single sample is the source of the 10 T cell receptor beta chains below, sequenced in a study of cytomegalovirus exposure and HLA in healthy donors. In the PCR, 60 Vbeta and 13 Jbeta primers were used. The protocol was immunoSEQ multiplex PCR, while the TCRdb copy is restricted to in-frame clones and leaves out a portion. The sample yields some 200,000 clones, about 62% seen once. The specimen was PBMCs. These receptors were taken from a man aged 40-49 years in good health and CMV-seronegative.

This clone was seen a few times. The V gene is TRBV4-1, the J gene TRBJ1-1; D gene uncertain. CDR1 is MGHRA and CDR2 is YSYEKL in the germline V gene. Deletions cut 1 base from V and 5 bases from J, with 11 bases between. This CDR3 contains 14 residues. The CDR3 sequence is CASSQGRIRTEAFF. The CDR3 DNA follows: TGCGCCAGCAGCCAAGGCAGGATTCGGACTGAAGCTTTCTTT.

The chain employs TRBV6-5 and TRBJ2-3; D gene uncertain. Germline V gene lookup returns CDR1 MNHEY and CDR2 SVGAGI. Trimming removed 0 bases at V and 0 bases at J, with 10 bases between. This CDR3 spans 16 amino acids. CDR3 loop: CASSYSPGISTDTQYF. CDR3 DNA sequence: TGTGCCAGCAGTTACTCGCCAGGTATCAGCACAGATACGCAGTATTTT.

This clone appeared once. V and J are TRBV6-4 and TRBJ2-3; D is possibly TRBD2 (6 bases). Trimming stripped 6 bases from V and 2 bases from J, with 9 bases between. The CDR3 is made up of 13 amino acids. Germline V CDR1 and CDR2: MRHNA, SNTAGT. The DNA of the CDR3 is TGTGCCAGCAGCCGGGACTTCACAGATACGCAGTATTTT. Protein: CASSRDFTDTQYF.

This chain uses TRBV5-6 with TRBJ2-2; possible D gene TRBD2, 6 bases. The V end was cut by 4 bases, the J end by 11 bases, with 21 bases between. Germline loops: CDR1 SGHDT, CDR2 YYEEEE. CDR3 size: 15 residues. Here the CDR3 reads CASSGGSGRAGELFF. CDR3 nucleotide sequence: TGTGCCAGCAGCGGGGGTTCTGGGCGCGCGGGAGAGCTGTTTTTT.

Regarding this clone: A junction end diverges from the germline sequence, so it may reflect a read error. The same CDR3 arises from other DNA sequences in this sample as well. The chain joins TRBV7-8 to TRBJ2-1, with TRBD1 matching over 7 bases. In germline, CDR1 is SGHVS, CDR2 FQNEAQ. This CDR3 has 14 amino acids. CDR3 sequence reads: CASSLVTGDSEQFF. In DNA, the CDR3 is TGCGCCAGCAGCTTAGTCACAGGGGACAGTGAGCAGTTCTTC. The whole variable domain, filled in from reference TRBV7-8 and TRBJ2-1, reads GAGVSQSPRYKVAKRGQDVALRCDPISGHVSLFWYQQALGQGPEFLTYFQNEAQLDKSGLPSDRFFAERPEGSVSTLKIQRTQQEDSAVYLCASSLVTGDSEQFFGPGTRLTVL.

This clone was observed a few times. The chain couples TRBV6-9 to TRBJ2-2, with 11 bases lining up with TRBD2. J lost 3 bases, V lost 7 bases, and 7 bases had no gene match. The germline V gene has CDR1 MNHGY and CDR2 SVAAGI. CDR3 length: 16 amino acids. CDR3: CASNPTSGIYTGELFF. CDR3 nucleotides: TGTGCCAGCAACCCGACTAGCGGGATCTACACCGGGGAGCTGTTTTTT.

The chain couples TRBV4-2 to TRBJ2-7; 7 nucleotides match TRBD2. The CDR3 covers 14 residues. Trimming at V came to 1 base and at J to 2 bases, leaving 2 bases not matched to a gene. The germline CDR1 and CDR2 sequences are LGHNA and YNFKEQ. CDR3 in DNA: TGTGCCAGCAGCCAAGGGACTAGAACCTACGAGCAGTACTTC. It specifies CASSQGTRTYEQYF.

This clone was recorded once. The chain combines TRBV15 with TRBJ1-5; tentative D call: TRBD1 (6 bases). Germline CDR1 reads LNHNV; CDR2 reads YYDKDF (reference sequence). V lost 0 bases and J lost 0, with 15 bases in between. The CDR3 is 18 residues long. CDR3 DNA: TGTGCCACCAGCAGAGATGGGACCGACAGGAATAGCAATCAGCCCCAGCATTTT. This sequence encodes CATSRDGTDRNSNQPQHF.

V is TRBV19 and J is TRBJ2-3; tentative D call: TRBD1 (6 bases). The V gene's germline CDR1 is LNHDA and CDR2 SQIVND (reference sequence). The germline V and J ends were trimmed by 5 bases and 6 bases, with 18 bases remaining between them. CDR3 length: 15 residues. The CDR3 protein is CASSSYRVRVDTQYF. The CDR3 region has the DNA TGTGCCAGTAGTTCGTACAGGGTTAGGGTGGATACGCAGTATTTT.

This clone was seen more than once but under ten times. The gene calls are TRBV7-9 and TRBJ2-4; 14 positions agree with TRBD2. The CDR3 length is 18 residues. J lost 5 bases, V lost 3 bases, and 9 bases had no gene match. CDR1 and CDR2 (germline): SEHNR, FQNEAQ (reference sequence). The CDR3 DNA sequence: TGTGCCAGCAGCTTTAGACTAGCGGGAGGGCCGGGTGAAAACATTCAGTACTTC. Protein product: CASSFRLAGGPGENIQYF.